This entry lists 5 T cell receptor beta chains sequenced from one sample in a study of graft-versus-host responses after intestinal transplantation. The protocol was immunoSEQ multiplex PCR, while the TCRdb copy is restricted to in-frame clones and leaves out a portion. Of roughly 40,000 clones in the sample, about 91% were seen once. This specimen consisted of PBMCs, obtained 524 days after transplant. The receptor set was obtained from a human patient who received an intestinal transplant, so some T cells may come from the graft donor.

The chain links TRBV6-1 to TRBJ2-3; 9 bases line up with TRBD1. CDR1 is MNHNS, CDR2 SASEGT, per germline. Losses at the gene ends were 4 bases for V and 7 bases for J; bases not matched to a gene: 12. The CDR3 has 16 amino acids. The CDR3 bases are TGTGCCAGCAGTGCTACAGGGGGCCTGGGCGGAAATACGCAGTATTTT. Residues: CASSATGGLGGNTQYF.

The rearrangement joins TRBV7-9 to TRBJ2-7; D is unclear. V was shortened by 1 base and J by 2 bases, with 9 bases between the two germline ends. Germline V gene sequence: CDR1 SEHNR, CDR2 FQNEAQ (reference sequence). This CDR3 has 14 residues. This chain's CDR3 is CASSLDTVTYEQYF. The CDR3, as DNA: TGTGCCAGCAGCTTAGATACCGTAACCTACGAGCAGTACTTC.

The V and J genes are TRBV7-2 and TRBJ2-7; perhaps TRBD2 as D (5 bases). With 5 bases removed from V and 7 bases from J, the gap between germline ends came to 9 bases. The germline CDR1 and CDR2 sequences are SGHTA and FQGNSA. This CDR3 is 11 amino acids long. The CDR3 bases are TGTGCCAGCAGCCTTACGGGGGAGCAGTACTTC. Translation: CASSLTGEQYF.

The chain combines TRBV2 with TRBJ2-7; tentatively, D is TRBD2 (6 bases). The germline CDR1 and CDR2 sequences are SNHLY and FYNNEI. The CDR3 contains 11 residues. The V end lost 3 bases, the J end lost 6 bases, and 6 bases lay between the germline ends. This CDR3 reads CASSDGSEQYF. As DNA, the CDR3 is TGTGCCAGCAGTGACGGGAGCGAGCAGTACTTC.

V and J are TRBV19 and TRBJ2-1, with D hard to call. The CDR3 is 15 residues long. Germline values: CDR1 LNHDA, CDR2 SQIVND (reference sequence). V was trimmed by 5 bases and J by 0 bases, leaving 11 bases between them. CDR3 DNA: TGTGCCAGTAGTGCCCTCCCCAACTCCTACAATGAGCAGTTCTTC. Translated: CASSALPNSYNEQFF.